The 29 T cell receptor beta chains in this list originate from one sample, sequenced in a study of blood T cells in healthy people across ages. Combining a sample-barcoded 5' primer with a J-beta primer mix, a second PCR ran for roughly 6 to 12 cycles. TCRdb re-called the 5' RACE reads with MiXCR, one entry per CDR3 protein. The sample shows roughly 1.5 million distinct CDR3 sequences, under 55% of them seen only once. The sample consisted of blood. Receptors originate from a woman under 30 in good health.

The gene calls are TRBV27 and TRBJ2-3, with 12 bases matching TRBD2. The CDR3 runs to 18 residues. CDR1 and CDR2 (germline): MNHEY, SMNVEV (reference sequence). The V segment lost 5 bases and the J segment 1 base; nucleotides outside the gene matches: 10. The CDR3 coding sequence is TGTGCCAGCAGTCCTCTCCCGGGACTAGCGGGCGGCACAGATACGCAGTATTTT. It codes for CASSPLPGLAGGTDTQYF.

The rearrangement joins TRBV6-1 to TRBJ1-5; 8 bases line up with TRBD1. CDR1 is MNHNS and CDR2 is SASEGT in the germline V gene. CDR3 length equals 14 residues. Unmatched junction bases numbered 8, after V lost 7 bases and J lost 6 bases. The CDR3 sequence is CASTARQGSQPQHF. The CDR3 DNA follows: TGTGCCAGCACCGCCCGACAGGGGAGTCAGCCCCAGCATTTT.

The V call is TRBV7-2, the J call TRBJ1-2; weak D call: TRBD1 (5 bases). CDR1 is SGHTA and CDR2 is FQGNSA in the germline V gene. The CDR3 covers 15 residues. V lost 1 base and J lost 2, with 11 bases in between. The CDR3 bases are TGTGCCAGCAGCTTAGGAGGGGAATCCAACTATGGCTACACCTTC. Translating gives CASSLGGESNYGYTF.

This clonotype has more than one count but fewer than ten. This rearrangement joins TRBV5-1 to TRBJ2-4; 8 nucleotides match TRBD2. This CDR3 has 16 residues. CDR1 SGHRS and CDR2 YFSETQ come from the germline V gene. The V and J ends lost 2 bases and 9 bases, in that order; junction bases with no gene match: 13. This chain's CDR3 is CASSFRASGTSVIQYF. As DNA, the CDR3 is TGCGCCAGCAGCTTTCGGGCGTCCGGGACTAGTGTCATTCAGTACTTC.

This chain uses TRBV4-3 with TRBJ2-5, with a tentative D call TRBD1 (6 bases). Trimming left V 2 bases short and J 1 base short, with 11 bases between. This CDR3 contains 15 residues. Per the germline V gene, CDR1 is LGHNA and CDR2 is YSLEER. CDR3 nucleotides: TGCGCCAGCAGCCAACTTCGACAGGCCCAAGAGACCCAGTACTTC. It encodes CASSQLRQAQETQYF.

The CDR3, as DNA: TGCAGTGCGACAGCAGGGTATAGCAATCAGCCCCAGCATTTT. Its protein product is CSATAGYSNQPQHF. The V and J genes are TRBV20-1 and TRBJ1-5; perhaps TRBD1 as D (5 bases). This CDR3 spans 14 amino acids. CDR1 is DFQATT, CDR2 SNEGSKA, per germline (reference sequence). V was pared by 6 bases and J by 0 bases, with 12 bases between.

The chain recombines TRBV4-1 with TRBJ2-5; TRBD2 aligns across 7 bases. CDR3 length: 17 amino acids. V was pared by 0 bases and J by 2 bases, with 9 bases of the junction left unmatched. CDR1 and CDR2 from the germline V gene are MGHRA and YSYEKL. Here the CDR3 reads CASSQESAGEKQETQYF. The CDR3, as DNA: TGCGCCAGCAGCCAAGAATCGGCGGGGGAAAAACAAGAGACCCAGTACTTC.

This clonotype appeared once. The chain has TRBV3-1 and TRBJ1-6; 7 bases match TRBD1. The V gene's germline CDR1 is LGHDT and CDR2 YNNKEL (reference sequence). The CDR3 totals 16 residues. Trimming at V came to 1 base and at J to 7 bases, leaving 7 bases not matched to a gene. For the CDR3, the DNA is TGTGCCAGCAGCCAAGGACAGGGAGGGCCAAATTCACCCCTCCACTTT. Translated: CASSQGQGGPNSPLHF.

This clonotype appeared a few times. This chain connects TRBV20-1 to TRBJ2-1, with 13 bases identical to TRBD2. The germline gives CDR1 DFQATT, CDR2 SNEGSKA (reference sequence). The CDR3 length is 17 residues. With V trimmed by 0 bases and J by 4 bases, 6 bases remained unmatched. The CDR3 sequence: CSARERGTSGVYNEQFF. The CDR3 region has the DNA TGCAGTGCTAGAGAGAGAGGGACTAGCGGGGTTTACAATGAGCAGTTCTTC.

The J gene is TRBJ2-1, the V gene TRBV5-5; D unresolved. Germline assignment: CDR1 SGHKS and CDR2 YYEKEE (reference sequence). V was pared by 2 bases and J by 6 bases, with 15 bases between. This CDR3 has 15 amino acids. The CDR3 DNA sequence: TGTGCCAGCAGCTTCCGGCTAACCACATTCAATGAGCAGTTCTTC. As protein: CASSFRLTTFNEQFF. Full variable domain (remainder filled in from reference TRBV5-5 and TRBJ2-1): DAGVTQSPTHLIKTRGQQVTLRCSPISGHKSVSWYQQVLGQGPQFIFQYYEKEERGRGNFPDRFSARQFPNYSSELNVNALLLGDSALYLCASSFRLTTFNEQFFGPGTRLTVL.

This clonotype was seen only a few times. The chain recombines TRBV28 with TRBJ1-3, with a tentative D call TRBD1 (5 bases). Trimming cost V 5 bases and J 1 base, with 15 bases left between them. CDR3 length: 16 amino acids. Germline V lookup: CDR1 MDHEN, CDR2 SYDVKM. This chain's CDR3 is CASSVLLQGSGNTIYF. DNA for the CDR3: TGTGCCAGCAGTGTCCTCCTTCAGGGTTCTGGAAACACCATATATTTT.

The rearrangement joins TRBV20-1 to TRBJ2-1, with 7 bases lining up with TRBD2. The CDR3 consists of 13 residues. Germline lookup yields CDR1 DFQATT and CDR2 SNEGSKA (reference sequence). V dropped 7 bases and J dropped 1; count of bases not matched to a gene: 4. The CDR3 protein is CSGRGSSYNEQFF. CDR3 coding DNA: TGCAGTGGACGCGGGAGTTCCTACAATGAGCAGTTCTTC.

This clonotype was seen only a few times. This chain uses TRBV4-1 with TRBJ1-1; D is perhaps TRBD1 (6 bases). Per the germline V gene, CDR1 is MGHRA and CDR2 is YSYEKL. V lost 0 bases, J lost 1 base, and 18 bases lay in between. The CDR3 consists of 18 residues. The CDR3 DNA follows: TGCGCCAGCAGCCAAGACGGGATAAGGGGGGGGGAGAACACTGAAGCTTTCTTT. This translates into CASSQDGIRGGENTEAFF.

In this sample, this clonotype turned up a few times. V is TRBV7-2 and J is TRBJ1-1, with 9 bases aligning to TRBD1. Trimming at V came to 5 bases and at J to 7 bases, leaving 8 bases not matched to a gene. The CDR3 has 14 amino acids. Germline V gene sequence: CDR1 SGHTA, CDR2 FQGNSA. The CDR3 DNA reads TGTGCCAGCAGCATTGACAGGGGGACGGTTGAAGCTTTCTTT. Amino acid sequence: CASSIDRGTVEAFF. The entire variable domain, with the rest obtained from reference TRBV7-2 and TRBJ1-1, is as follows: GAGVSQSPSNKVTEKGKDVELRCDPISGHTALYWYRQSLGQGLEFLIYFQGNSAPDKSGLPSDRFSAERTGGSVSTLTIQRTQQEDSAVYLCASSIDRGTVEAFFGQGTRLTVV.

V gene TRBV2 combines with J gene TRBJ2-5; D is possibly TRBD1 or TRBD2 (5 bases each). CDR1 SNHLY and CDR2 FYNNEI come from the germline V gene. With 7 bases removed from V and 5 bases from J, the gap between germline ends came to 29 bases. The length of the CDR3 is 18 residues. This CDR3 reads CASNDGGRRGRVLETQYF. The CDR3 DNA is TGTGCCAGCAACGATGGCGGACGTCGGGGCAGGGTGCTTGAGACCCAGTACTTC.

This clonotype was recorded a few times. The chain uses TRBV6-6 and TRBJ2-3, with D maybe TRBD2 (7 bases). The CDR3 is 16 residues long. V was shortened by 0 bases and J by 5 bases, with 15 bases between the two germline ends. Germline V gene lookup returns CDR1 MNHNY and CDR2 SVGAGI (reference sequence). The CDR3 reads CASSYSVWGGVDTQYF. DNA of the CDR3: TGTGCCAGCAGTTACTCCGTCTGGGGGGGCGTAGATACGCAGTATTTT.

A note on this clonotype: A much more abundant neighbour one base away suggests this may be a read error. V and J are TRBV2 and TRBJ2-1, with D maybe TRBD2 (5 bases). Germline-derived CDR1 and CDR2 are SNHLY and FYNNEI. Trimming stripped 2 bases from V and 13 bases from J, with 15 bases between. This CDR3 is built from 13 residues. This CDR3 reads CASSEPGRETQFF. The CDR3 DNA reads as TGTGCCAGCAGTGAACCAGGAAGGGAGACCCAGTTCTTC.

In this sample, this clonotype turned up many times. The chain combines TRBV7-2 with TRBJ2-1; D gene uncertain. This CDR3 has 13 residues. CDR1 is SGHTA and CDR2 is FQGNSA in the germline V gene. V shed 2 bases and J shed 3 bases, with 5 bases lying between them. CDR3 residues: CASSLQSYNEQFF. The CDR3 nucleotides read TGTGCCAGCAGCTTACAGAGCTACAATGAGCAGTTCTTC.

As regards this clonotype: The junction differs from germline at one of its ends, possibly a read error. The chain recombines TRBV9 with TRBJ2-1; no firm D call. The CDR3 spans 13 residues. Germline V lookup: CDR1 SGDLS, CDR2 YYNGEE. In DNA, the CDR3 is TGTGCCGGCAGCGTCGACTGGCACAATGAGCAGTTCTTC. Encoded protein: CAGSVDWHNEQFF.

This clonotype has a handful of counts. This rearrangement joins TRBV20-1 to TRBJ2-6, with D possibly TRBD2 on 6 matching bases. CDR1 and CDR2 from the germline V gene are DFQATT and SNEGSKA (reference sequence). V gave up 3 bases and J gave up 12 bases, with 21 bases separating them. The CDR3 covers 15 residues. CDR3: CSASPPGRLRAVLTF. The CDR3 DNA sequence: TGCAGTGCTAGCCCCCCAGGGAGGCTCCGGGCCGTCCTGACTTTC.

The V and J genes are TRBV28 and TRBJ1-4; D gene unclear. V was cut by 5 bases and J by 0 bases, with 13 bases left in between. The CDR3 sequence is 16 residues long. CDR1 is MDHEN and CDR2 is SYDVKM in the germline V gene. In nucleotides, the CDR3 is TGTGCCAGCAGTGAATGGAACCCTGCAACTAATGAAAAACTGTTTTTT. This translates into CASSEWNPATNEKLFF.

This clonotype has a count of ten or more. The V and J genes are TRBV7-6 and TRBJ2-7; TRBD1 matches at 7 bases. Germline V lookup: CDR1 SGHVS, CDR2 FNYEAQ. V was pared by 3 bases and J by 5 bases, with 1 base of the junction left unmatched. This CDR3 contains 12 residues. The CDR3 spells CASSFTGDEQYF. The CDR3 DNA is TGTGCCAGCAGCTTTACAGGGGACGAGCAGTACTTC.

Here the CDR3 reads CSAPLTGGSARNTEAFF. Here the CDR3 DNA reads TGCAGTGCTCCTCTTACAGGGGGAAGTGCGAGGAACACTGAAGCTTTCTTT. The V gene is TRBV20-1, the J gene TRBJ1-1; TRBD1 matches 8 bases. Germline trimming cut 5 bases from V and 1 base from J; bases unmatched to any gene: 15. Germline loops: CDR1 DFQATT, CDR2 SNEGSKA (reference sequence). The CDR3 is 17 residues long.

This rearrangement joins TRBV5-1 to TRBJ1-1; the D is unclear. V lost 2 bases and J 0 bases, leaving 11 bases between the germline ends. The germline V gene encodes CDR1 SGHRS and CDR2 YFSETQ. The CDR3 spans 15 residues. DNA of the CDR3: TGCGCCAGCAGCTTCTCCAGTGGCATGAACACTGAAGCTTTCTTT. This sequence encodes CASSFSSGMNTEAFF. The complete variable domain, with remaining parts taken from reference TRBV5-1 and TRBJ1-1, reads KAGVTQTPRYLIKTRGQQVTLSCSPISGHRSVSWYQQTPGQGLQFLFEYFSETQRNKGNFPGRFSGRQFSNSRSEMNVSTLELGDSALYLCASSFSSGMNTEAFFGQGTRLTVV.

The J gene is TRBJ2-3, the V gene TRBV6-1; perhaps TRBD1 as D (6 bases). The ends were cut back, 3 bases at V and 4 bases at J, with 17 bases in the middle. Germline assignment: CDR1 MNHNS and CDR2 SASEGT. There are 16 residues in the CDR3. CDR3 amino acids: CASSDPRARGPDTQYF. CDR3 DNA sequence: TGTGCCAGCAGTGACCCACGGGCCAGGGGACCAGATACGCAGTATTTT.

In this sample, this clonotype turned up a few times. The chain's CDR3 is CRGLSGNEQFF. The CDR3 bases are TGCAGGGGACTCAGTGGCAATGAGCAGTTCTTC. The rearrangement joins TRBV29-1 to TRBJ2-1; tentative D call: TRBD2 (6 bases). The CDR3 sequence is 11 residues long. Germline V gene data show CDR1 as SQVTM and CDR2 as ANQGSEA.

This clonotype was counted only a few times. This chain uses TRBV9 with TRBJ1-5; D not resolved. This CDR3 has 13 amino acids. Germline CDR1 SGDLS, CDR2 YYNGEE. Deletions cut 0 bases from V and 4 bases from J, with 5 bases between. The DNA for the CDR3 is TGTGCCAGCAGCGTAGACGAGAATCAGCCCCAGCATTTT. The encoded protein is CASSVDENQPQHF.

The V call is TRBV5-6, the J call TRBJ1-4; D remains unclear. Germline lookup yields CDR1 SGHDT and CDR2 YYEEEE. The CDR3 sequence is 15 residues long. Trimming stripped 3 bases from V and 2 bases from J, with 11 bases between. CDR3 sequence: CASSSREGTNEKLFF. CDR3 DNA sequence: TGTGCCAGCAGCTCCCGGGAGGGCACTAATGAAAAACTGTTTTTT.

This chain connects TRBV7-2 to TRBJ1-5; a possible D gene is TRBD1 (6 bases). Germline V gives CDR1 SGHTA, CDR2 FQGNSA. Trimming took off 6 bases at V and 3 bases at J, with 15 bases between the two ends. The CDR3 has 15 residues. CDR3 in DNA: TGTGCCAGCAGTCCGGCCGGGGGCTACAATCAGCCCCAGCATTTT. Protein product: CASSPAGGYNQPQHF.